The 6 T cell receptor beta chains given below trace back to one sample, sequenced in a study of T-cell memory formation after mild COVID-19. MiXCR, applied by TCRdb to the 5' RACE reads, yields one record per CDR3 protein. The sample has 150,000 to 200,000 distinct CDR3 sequences, about 21% seen once. The sequencing sample was made of PBMCs or a T cell subset sorted from them (not recorded which). Receptor source: an adult woman who had mild COVID-19 (a few samples of this study predate the infection). Cell type and time point are not known.

The chain is built from TRBV6-4 and TRBJ2-7; no firm D call. The CDR3 is 13 residues long. Germline CDR1 and CDR2: MRHNA and SNTAGT. Trimming cost V 3 bases and J 6 bases, with 12 bases left between them. The chain's CDR3 is CASSEVVEAEQYF. The CDR3 region has the DNA TGTGCCAGCAGTGAGGTCGTAGAGGCCGAGCAGTACTTC.

This clonotype has a handful of counts. No DNA is shown, since the ends of the CDR3 on it are uncertain; the CDR3 is the one TCRdb lists. The V gene is TRBV6-6, the J gene TRBJ1-3; the table gives TRBD1 as D, unverified against the DNA. The V gene's germline CDR1 is MNHNY and CDR2 SVGAGI (reference sequence). Ends included, the CDR3 has 19 residues. CDR3 sequence reads: CASSTGVPVDPNSGNTIYF.

The chain combines TRBV6-1 with TRBJ1-2, with D perhaps matching TRBD1 (6 bases). Germline V gene data show CDR1 as MNHNS and CDR2 as SASEGT. V was shortened by 2 bases and J by 3 bases, with 22 bases between the two germline ends. The CDR3 is 18 residues long. CDR3 sequence reads: CASSEYPPTGRIDYGYTF. Written as DNA, the CDR3 is TGTGCCAGCAGTGAATACCCGCCGACAGGTAGGATCGACTATGGCTACACCTTC.

This clonotype was detected a few times. The rearrangement links TRBV5-1 to TRBJ1-2; no clear D gene. Looked up from germline, CDR1 is SGHRS and CDR2 is YFSETQ. V was cut by 3 bases and J by 5 bases, with 8 bases left in between. The CDR3 consists of 12 residues. The CDR3 sequence is CASSSPGYGYTF. CDR3 DNA sequence: TGCGCCAGCAGCTCACCGGGTTATGGCTACACCTTC.

The sample holds a few counts of this clonotype. V is TRBV7-9 and J is TRBJ2-7; D is unresolved. From germline, CDR1 is SEHNR and CDR2 FQNEAQ (reference sequence). Deletions cut 6 bases from V and 2 bases from J, with 8 bases between. There are 12 residues in the CDR3. The CDR3 DNA reads TGTGCCAGCAGTTTACCCCCCTACGAGCAGTACTTC. This sequence encodes CASSLPPYEQYF.

This clonotype was detected only a few times. The V and J genes are TRBV29-1 and TRBJ2-5, with 10 bases that match TRBD2. This CDR3 comprises 14 residues. Germline values: CDR1 SQVTM, CDR2 ANQGSEA. V shed 2 bases, J shed 1 base, and the junction held 1 base outside the gene matches. CDR3 in DNA: TGCAGCGTTGAACTAGCGGGAGTCCAAGAGACCCAGTACTTC. This sequence encodes CSVELAGVQETQYF.